This T cell receptor beta chain comes out of a study of blood T cell repertoires in COVID-19. Study context: The samples span acute and convalescent COVID-19 from the United States, Italy and Spain. From T cells, B-cell-depleted T cells, or PBMCs came the material, which was cDNA or gDNA.

Source study methods: For nucleated cells, counts were estimated from reference gene primer amplification. Sequenced by immunoSEQ multiplex PCR; TCRdb stores in-frame clones only, minus some. Clone size and the V and J calls come from that table; the DNA yielded D and trimming. The sample includes a few hundred thousand clones, roughly 80% of them seen just once. V shed 0 bases and J 5 bases; nucleotides not matched to a gene: 6. Germline V lookup: CDR1 MNHEY, CDR2 SVGAGI. This CDR3 comprises 15 residues. V gene TRBV6-5 combines with J gene TRBJ2-7; 8 bases fit TRBD2. The sequenced sample consisted of peripheral blood. The receptor was isolated from a human donor in a cohort sampled during active COVID-19. The CDR3 region is CASSYSRGVRNEQYF. CDR3 in DNA: TGTGCCAGCAGTTACTCGCGGGGGGTGAGGAACGAGCAGTACTTC.